The T cell receptor (beta chain) described here comes from a study of cytomegalovirus exposure and HLA in healthy donors. CDR1 and CDR2 from the germline V gene are KGHSH and LQKENI. The J segment lost 8 bases and the V segment lost 0 bases, leaving 5 bases of the junction unmatched. The CDR3 is 14 residues long. The PCR was carried out with 60 Vbeta primers and 13 Jbeta primers. TCRdb keeps only in-frame clones here, not all; method: immunoSEQ multiplex PCR. The repertoire has over 85,000 clones, over 80% of them found once; the top ten carry approximately 2.8%. The clonotype comes from a man aged 35-49 years in good health and CMV-seronegative. The material sequenced was PBMCs. The chain employs TRBV18 and TRBJ1-2, with TRBD1 matching over 8 bases. The CDR3 nucleotides are TGTGCCAGCTCACCACCGCAGGGGGCTAGGGGCTACACCTTC. It specifies CASSPPQGARGYTF.